This T cell receptor (beta chain) was retrieved from a study of cytomegalovirus exposure and HLA in healthy donors. PCR was performed using 60 Vbeta and 13 Jbeta primers. Assay used: immunoSEQ multiplex PCR; TCRdb lists only in-frame clones, some missing. The sample consists of around 54,000 clones, roughly 84% of them appearing once. This cohort consisted of healthy bone marrow donors. The sequence came from a woman younger than 35 in good health and CMV-seronegative. Sequencing used PBMCs.

This CDR3 reads CASSPGGPQPQHF. In DNA, the CDR3 is TGTGCCAGCAGCCCGGGGGGGCCTCAGCCCCAGCATTTT. This sequence joins TRBV7-9 and TRBJ1-5, with D perhaps matching TRBD1 (6 bases). This CDR3 is built from 13 residues. CDR1 and CDR2 from the germline V gene are SEHNR and FQNEAQ (reference sequence). Trimming shortened V by 5 bases and J by 6 bases, and 11 bases separated the two germline ends.